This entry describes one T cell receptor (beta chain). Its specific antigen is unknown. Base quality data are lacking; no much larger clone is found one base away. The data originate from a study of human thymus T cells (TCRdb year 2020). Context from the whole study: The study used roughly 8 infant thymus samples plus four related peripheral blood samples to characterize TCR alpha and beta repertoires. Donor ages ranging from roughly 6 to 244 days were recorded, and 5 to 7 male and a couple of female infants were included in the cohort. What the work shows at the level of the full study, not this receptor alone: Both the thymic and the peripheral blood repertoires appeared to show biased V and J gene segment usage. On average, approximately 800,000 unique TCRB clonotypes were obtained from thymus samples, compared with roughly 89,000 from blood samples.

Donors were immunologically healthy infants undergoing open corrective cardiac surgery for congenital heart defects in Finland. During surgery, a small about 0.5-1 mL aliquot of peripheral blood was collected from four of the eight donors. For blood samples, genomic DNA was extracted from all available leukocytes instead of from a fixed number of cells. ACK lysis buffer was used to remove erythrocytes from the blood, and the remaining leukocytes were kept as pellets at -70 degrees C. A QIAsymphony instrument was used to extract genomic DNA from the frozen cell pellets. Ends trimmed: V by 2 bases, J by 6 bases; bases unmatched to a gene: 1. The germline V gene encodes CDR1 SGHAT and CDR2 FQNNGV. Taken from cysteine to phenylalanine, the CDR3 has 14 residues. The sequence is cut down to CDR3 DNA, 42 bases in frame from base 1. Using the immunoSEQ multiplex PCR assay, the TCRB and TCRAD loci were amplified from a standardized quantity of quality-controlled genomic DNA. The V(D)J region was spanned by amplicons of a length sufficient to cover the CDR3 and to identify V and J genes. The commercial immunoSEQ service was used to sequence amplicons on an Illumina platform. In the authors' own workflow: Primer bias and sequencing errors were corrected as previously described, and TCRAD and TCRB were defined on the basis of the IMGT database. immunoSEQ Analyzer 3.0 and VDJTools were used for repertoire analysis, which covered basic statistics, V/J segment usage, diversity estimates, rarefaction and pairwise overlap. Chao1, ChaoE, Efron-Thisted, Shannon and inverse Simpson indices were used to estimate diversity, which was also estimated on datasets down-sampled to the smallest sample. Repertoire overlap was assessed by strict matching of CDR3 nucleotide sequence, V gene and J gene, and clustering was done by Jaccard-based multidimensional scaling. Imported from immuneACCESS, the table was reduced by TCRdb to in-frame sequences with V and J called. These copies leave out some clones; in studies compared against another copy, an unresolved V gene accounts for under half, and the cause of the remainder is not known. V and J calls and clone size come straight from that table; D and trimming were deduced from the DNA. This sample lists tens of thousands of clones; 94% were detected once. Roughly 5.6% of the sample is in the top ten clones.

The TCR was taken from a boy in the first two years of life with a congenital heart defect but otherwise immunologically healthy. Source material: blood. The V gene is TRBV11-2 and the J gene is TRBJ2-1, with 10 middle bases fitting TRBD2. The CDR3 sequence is CASSLLAGANEQFF. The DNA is TGTGCCAGCAGCTTACTAGCGGGAGCCAATGAGCAGTTCTTC.